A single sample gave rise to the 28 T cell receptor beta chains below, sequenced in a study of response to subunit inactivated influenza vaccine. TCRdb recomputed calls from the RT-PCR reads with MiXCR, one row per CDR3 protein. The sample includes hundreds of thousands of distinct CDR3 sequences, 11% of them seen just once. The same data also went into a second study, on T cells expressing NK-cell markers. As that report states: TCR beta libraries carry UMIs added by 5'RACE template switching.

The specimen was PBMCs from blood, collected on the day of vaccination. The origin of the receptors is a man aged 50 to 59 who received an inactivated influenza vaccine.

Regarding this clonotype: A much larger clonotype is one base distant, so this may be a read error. This CDR3 reads CATSVTKEQFF. For the CDR3, the DNA is TGTGCCACCAGTGTGACTAAAGAGCAGTTCTTC. The chain has TRBV24-1 and TRBJ2-1; weak D call: TRBD2 (5 bases). The length of the CDR3 is 11 residues. Trimming left V 5 bases short and J 10 bases short, with 8 bases between. Germline-derived CDR1 and CDR2 are KGHDR and SFDVKD.

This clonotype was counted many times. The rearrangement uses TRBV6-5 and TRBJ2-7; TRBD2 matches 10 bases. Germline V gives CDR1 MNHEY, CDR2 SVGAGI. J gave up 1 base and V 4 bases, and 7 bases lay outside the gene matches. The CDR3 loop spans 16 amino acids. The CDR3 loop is CASSLASGGESYEQYF. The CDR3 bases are TGTGCCAGCAGTTTAGCTAGCGGGGGTGAATCCTACGAGCAGTACTTC.

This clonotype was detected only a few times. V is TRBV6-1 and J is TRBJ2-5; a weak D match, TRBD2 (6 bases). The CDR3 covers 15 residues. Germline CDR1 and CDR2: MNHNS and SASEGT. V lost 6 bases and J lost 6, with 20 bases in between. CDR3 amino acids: CASSAGNWGAKTQYF. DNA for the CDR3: TGTGCCAGCAGCGCGGGGAATTGGGGCGCAAAGACCCAGTACTTC.

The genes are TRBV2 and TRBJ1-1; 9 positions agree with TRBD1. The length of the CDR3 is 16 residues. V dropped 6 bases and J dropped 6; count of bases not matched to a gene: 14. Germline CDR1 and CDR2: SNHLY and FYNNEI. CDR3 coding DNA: TGTGCCAGCAGCGGGATGCCGGGACAGGGTTTACCTGAAGCTTTCTTT. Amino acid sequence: CASSGMPGQGLPEAFF.

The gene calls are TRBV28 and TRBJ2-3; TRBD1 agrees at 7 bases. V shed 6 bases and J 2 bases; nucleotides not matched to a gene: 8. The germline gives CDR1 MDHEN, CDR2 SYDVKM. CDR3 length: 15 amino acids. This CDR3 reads CASSSRDRFTDTQYF. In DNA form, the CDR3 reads TGTGCCAGCAGCTCCCGGGACAGATTCACAGATACGCAGTATTTT.

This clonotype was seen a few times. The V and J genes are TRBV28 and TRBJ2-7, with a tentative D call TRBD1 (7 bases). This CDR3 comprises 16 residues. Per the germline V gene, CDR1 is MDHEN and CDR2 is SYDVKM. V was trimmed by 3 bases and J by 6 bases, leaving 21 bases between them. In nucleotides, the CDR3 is TGTGCCAGCAGTTTCCCTAAGACAGGGAGGCAGGGCGAGCAGTACTTC. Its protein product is CASSFPKTGRQGEQYF.

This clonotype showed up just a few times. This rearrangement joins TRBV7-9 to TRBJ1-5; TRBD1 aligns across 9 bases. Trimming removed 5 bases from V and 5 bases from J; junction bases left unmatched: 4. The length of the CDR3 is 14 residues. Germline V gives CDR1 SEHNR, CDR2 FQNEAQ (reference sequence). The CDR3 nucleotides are TGTGCCAGCAGCAAACAGGGGGCTGATCAGCCCCAGCATTTT. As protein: CASSKQGADQPQHF.

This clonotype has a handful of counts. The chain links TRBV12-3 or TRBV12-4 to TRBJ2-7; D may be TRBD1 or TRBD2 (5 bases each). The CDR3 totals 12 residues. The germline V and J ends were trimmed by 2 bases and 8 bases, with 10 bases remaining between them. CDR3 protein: CASSLPPGQQYF. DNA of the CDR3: TGTGCCAGCAGTTTACCTCCGGGACAGCAGTACTTC.

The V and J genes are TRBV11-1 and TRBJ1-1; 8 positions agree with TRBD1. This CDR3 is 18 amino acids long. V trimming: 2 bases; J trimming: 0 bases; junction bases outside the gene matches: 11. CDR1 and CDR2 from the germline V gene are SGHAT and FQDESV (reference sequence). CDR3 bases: TGTGCCAGCAGCTTACCGGGACAGGTCAATTACATGAACACTGAAGCTTTCTTT. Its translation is CASSLPGQVNYMNTEAFF.

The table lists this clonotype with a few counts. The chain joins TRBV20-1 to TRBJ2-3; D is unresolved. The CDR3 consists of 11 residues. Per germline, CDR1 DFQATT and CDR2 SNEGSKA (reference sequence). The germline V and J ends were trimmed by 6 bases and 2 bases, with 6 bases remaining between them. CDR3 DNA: TGCAGTGCCTCCCACACAGATACGCAGTATTTT. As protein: CSASHTDTQYF.

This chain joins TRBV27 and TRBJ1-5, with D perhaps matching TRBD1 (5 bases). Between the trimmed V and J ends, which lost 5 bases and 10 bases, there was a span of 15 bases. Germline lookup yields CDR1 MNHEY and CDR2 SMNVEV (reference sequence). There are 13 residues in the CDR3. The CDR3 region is CASSTRGRGPQHF. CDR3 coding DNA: TGTGCCAGCAGTACCCGGGGGAGGGGTCCCCAGCATTTT.

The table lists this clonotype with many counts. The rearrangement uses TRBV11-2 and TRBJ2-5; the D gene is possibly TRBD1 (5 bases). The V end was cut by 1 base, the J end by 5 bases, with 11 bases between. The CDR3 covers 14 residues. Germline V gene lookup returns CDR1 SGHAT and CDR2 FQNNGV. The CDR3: CASSLGGSLETQYF. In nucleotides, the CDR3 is TGTGCCAGCAGCTTAGGGGGCAGTTTGGAGACCCAGTACTTC.

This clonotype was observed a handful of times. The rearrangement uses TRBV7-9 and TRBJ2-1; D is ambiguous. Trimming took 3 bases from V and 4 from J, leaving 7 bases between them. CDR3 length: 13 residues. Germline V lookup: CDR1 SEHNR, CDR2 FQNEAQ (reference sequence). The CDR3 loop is CASSFLGYNEQFF. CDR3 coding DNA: TGTGCCAGCAGCTTCTTGGGGTACAATGAGCAGTTCTTC.

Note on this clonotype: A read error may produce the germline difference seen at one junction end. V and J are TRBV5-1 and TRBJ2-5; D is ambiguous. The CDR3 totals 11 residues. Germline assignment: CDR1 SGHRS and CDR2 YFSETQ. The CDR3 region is CTSHNQETQYF. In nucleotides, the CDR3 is TGCACCAGCCATAATCAAGAGACCCAGTACTTC.

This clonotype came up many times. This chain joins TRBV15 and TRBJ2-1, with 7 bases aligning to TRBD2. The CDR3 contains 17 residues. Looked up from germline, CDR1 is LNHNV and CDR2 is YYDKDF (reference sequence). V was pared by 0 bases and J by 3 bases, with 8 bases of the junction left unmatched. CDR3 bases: TGTGCCACCAGCAGAGAACGCACGACTAGCTACTACAATGAGCAGTTCTTC. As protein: CATSRERTTSYYNEQFF.

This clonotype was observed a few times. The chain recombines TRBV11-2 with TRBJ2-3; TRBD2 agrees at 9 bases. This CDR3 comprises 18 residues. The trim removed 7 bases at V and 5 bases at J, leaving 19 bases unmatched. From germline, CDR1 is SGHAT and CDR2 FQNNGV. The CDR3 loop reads CASTPNQRSGRSVDTQYF. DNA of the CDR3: TGTGCCAGCACCCCGAATCAACGGAGCGGGAGGAGTGTAGATACGCAGTATTTT.

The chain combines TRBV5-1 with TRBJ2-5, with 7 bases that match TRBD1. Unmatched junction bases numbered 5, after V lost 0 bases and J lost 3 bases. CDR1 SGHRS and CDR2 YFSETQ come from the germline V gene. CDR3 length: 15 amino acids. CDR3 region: CASSLAHGTEETQYF. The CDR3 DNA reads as TGCGCCAGCAGCTTGGCGCATGGGACAGAAGAGACCCAGTACTTC.

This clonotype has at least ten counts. DNA of the CDR3: TGTGCCAGCAGACAGGGCAGGAACACTGAAGCTTTCTTT. Translation: CASRQGRNTEAFF. The chain has TRBV7-8 and TRBJ1-1; tentative D call: TRBD1 (6 bases). There are 13 residues in the CDR3. Trimming removed 6 bases from V and 1 base from J, with 9 bases in between. Germline V gives CDR1 SGHVS, CDR2 FQNEAQ.

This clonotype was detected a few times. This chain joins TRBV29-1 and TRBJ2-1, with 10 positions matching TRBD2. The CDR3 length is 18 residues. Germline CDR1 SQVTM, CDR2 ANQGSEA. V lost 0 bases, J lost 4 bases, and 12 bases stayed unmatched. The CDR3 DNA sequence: TGCAGCGTTGAAGATCAGCTAGCGGGGGCCCTCATATACAATGAGCAGTTCTTC. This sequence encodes CSVEDQLAGALIYNEQFF.

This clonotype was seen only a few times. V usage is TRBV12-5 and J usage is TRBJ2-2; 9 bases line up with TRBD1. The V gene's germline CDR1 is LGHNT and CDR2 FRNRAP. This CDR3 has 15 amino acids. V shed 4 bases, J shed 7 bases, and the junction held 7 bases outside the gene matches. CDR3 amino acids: CASGSGQGPIGELFF. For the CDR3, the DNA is TGTGCTAGTGGTTCTGGACAGGGGCCCATCGGGGAGCTGTTTTTT.

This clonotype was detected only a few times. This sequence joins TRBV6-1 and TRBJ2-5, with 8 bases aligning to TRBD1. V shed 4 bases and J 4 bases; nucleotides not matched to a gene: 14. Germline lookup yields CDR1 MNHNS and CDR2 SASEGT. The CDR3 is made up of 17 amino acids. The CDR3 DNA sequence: TGTGCCAGCAGTGGTTTTAAAGACAGGGGCTGGGGAGAGACCCAGTACTTC. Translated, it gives CASSGFKDRGWGETQYF.

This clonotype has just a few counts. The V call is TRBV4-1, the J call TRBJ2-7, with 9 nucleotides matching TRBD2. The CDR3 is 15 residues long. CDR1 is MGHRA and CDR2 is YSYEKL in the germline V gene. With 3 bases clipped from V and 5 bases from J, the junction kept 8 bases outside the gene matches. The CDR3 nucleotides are TGCGCCAGCAGCCATAGCGGGGGTGGAATACACGAGCAGTACTTC. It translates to CASSHSGGGIHEQYF.

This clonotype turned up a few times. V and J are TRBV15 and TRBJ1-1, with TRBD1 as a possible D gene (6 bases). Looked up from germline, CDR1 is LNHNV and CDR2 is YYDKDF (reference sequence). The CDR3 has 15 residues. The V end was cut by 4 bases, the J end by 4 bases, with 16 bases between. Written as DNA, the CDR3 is TGTGCCACCAGCACCCCACGGGGGCGAGGCACTGAAGCTTTCTTT. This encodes CATSTPRGRGTEAFF.

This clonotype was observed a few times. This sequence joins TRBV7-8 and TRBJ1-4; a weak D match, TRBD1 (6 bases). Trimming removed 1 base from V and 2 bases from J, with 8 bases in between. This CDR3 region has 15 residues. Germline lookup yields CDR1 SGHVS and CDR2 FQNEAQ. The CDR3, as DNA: TGTGCCAGCAGCTTAGACGGGGGCACTAATGAAAAACTGTTTTTT. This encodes CASSLDGGTNEKLFF.

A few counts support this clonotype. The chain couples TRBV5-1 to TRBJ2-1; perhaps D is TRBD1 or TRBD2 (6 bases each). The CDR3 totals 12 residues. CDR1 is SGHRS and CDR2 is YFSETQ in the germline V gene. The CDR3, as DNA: TGCGCTTGCAGTTCAGGGGCGGGGGAGCAGTTCTTC. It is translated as CACSSGAGEQFF.

CDR3 sequence (DNA): TGTGCCAGCAGCTCCGGGACGGCTAACGGAAACACCATATATTTT. This gives the protein CASSSGTANGNTIYF. The chain carries TRBV7-2 and TRBJ1-3, with D possibly matching TRBD1 (5 bases). V was cut by 4 bases and J by 4 bases, with 14 bases left in between. This CDR3 is built from 15 residues. Germline V CDR1 and CDR2: SGHTA, FQGNSA. The entire variable domain, with the rest obtained from reference TRBV7-2 and TRBJ1-3, is as follows: GAGVSQSPSNKVTEKGKDVELRCDPISGHTALYWYRQSLGQGLEFLIYFQGNSAPDKSGLPSDRFSAERTGGSVSTLTIQRTQQEDSAVYLCASSSGTANGNTIYFGEGSWLTVV.

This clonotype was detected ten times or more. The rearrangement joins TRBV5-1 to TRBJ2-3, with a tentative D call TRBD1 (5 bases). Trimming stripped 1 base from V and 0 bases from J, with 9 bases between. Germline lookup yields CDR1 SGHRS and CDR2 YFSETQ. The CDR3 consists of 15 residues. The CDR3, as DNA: TGCGCCAGCAGCTTGACAGGAACGAGCACAGATACGCAGTATTTT. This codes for CASSLTGTSTDTQYF.

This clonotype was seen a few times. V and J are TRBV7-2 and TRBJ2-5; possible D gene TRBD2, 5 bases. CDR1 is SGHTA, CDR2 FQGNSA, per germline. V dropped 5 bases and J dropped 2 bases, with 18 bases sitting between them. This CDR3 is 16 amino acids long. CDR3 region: CASSLWRTGSQETQYF. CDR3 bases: TGTGCCAGCAGCCTCTGGAGGACTGGAAGTCAAGAGACCCAGTACTTC.